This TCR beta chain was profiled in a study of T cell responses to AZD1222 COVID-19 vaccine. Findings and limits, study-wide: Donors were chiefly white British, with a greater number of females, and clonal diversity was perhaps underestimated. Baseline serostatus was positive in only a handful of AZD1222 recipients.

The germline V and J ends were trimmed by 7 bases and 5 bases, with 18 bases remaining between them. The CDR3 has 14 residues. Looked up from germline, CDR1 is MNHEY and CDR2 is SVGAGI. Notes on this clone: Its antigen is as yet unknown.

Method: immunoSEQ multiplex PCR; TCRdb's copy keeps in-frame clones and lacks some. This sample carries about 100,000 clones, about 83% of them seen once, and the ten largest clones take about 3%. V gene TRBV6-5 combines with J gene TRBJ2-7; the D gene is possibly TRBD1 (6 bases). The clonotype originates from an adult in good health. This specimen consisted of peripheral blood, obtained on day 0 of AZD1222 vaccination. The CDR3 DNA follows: TGTGCCAGCAACGTCAACACAGGGATCGACGAGCAGTACTTC. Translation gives CASNVNTGIDEQYF.